The 25 T cell receptor beta chains given below trace back to one sample, sequenced in a study of post-analysis software for immune sequencing data. Their target antigens are unknown. Study outcomes and limitations: When patients were compared with controls, four to six TRBV segments were more frequent, TRBV5-6, TRBV5-1 and TRBV20-1 among them.

The authors incorporated unique molecular identifiers into the TCR beta cDNA libraries. One entry per CDR3 protein, called by TCRdb with MiXCR from the PCR reads. The table lists hundreds of thousands of distinct CDR3 sequences, about 32% of them singletons. The sample comprised blood. The receptors were gathered from a girl between 10 and 17 years old with multiple sclerosis.

This rearrangement joins TRBV29-1 to TRBJ1-1; D is perhaps TRBD1 (6 bases). CDR1 is SQVTM and CDR2 is ANQGSEA in the germline V gene. Trimming shortened V by 7 bases and J by 3 bases, and 18 bases separated the two germline ends. The CDR3 length is 14 residues. The DNA for the CDR3 is TGCAGCGGCCGCTCAGGGGCAGAAGACACTGAAGCTTTCTTT. It translates to CSGRSGAEDTEAFF.

V is TRBV5-1 and J is TRBJ2-1; D is ambiguous. The V and J ends lost 2 bases and 6 bases respectively, with 6 bases between them. Germline CDR1 reads SGHRS; CDR2 reads YFSETQ. The CDR3 has 12 residues. CDR3 region: CASSLNTNEQFF. The DNA for the CDR3 is TGCGCCAGCAGCTTAAACACCAATGAGCAGTTCTTC.

In regard to this clonotype: A single base separates this from a much larger clone, so it may be a read error. The genes are TRBV29-1 and TRBJ2-4; weak D call: TRBD2 (6 bases). The end of the DNA is better explained by TRBJ2-7, so the J call may be wrong. The CDR3 runs to 14 residues. Germline lookup yields CDR1 SQVTM and CDR2 ANQGSEA. The CDR3 is CSVTTLEGWGEQYF. CDR3 in DNA: TGCAGCGTTACCACCCTGGAGGGTTGGGGCGAGCAGTACTTC.

V usage is TRBV7-9 and J usage is TRBJ2-1; TRBD2 agrees at 12 bases. The germline V gene has CDR1 SEHNR and CDR2 FQNEAQ (reference sequence). V was clipped by 1 base and J by 8 bases; unmatched bases: 12. The length of the CDR3 is 18 residues. CDR3 nucleotides: TGTGCCAGCAGCTTAGTCCAGGGGCTAGCGGGGGGGGCGGATGAGCAGTTCTTC. It codes for CASSLVQGLAGGADEQFF.

This clonotype was counted once. The V call is TRBV4-3, the J call TRBJ1-6, with D perhaps matching TRBD1 (6 bases). V was pared by 1 base and J by 4 bases, with 11 bases between. This CDR3 has 16 residues. CDR1 is LGHNA, CDR2 YSLEER, per germline. CDR3 DNA: TGCGCCAGCAGCCAAGCGCGCCAGGGGTATAATTCACCCCTCCACTTT. Protein sequence: CASSQARQGYNSPLHF.

This clonotype was counted only a few times. This rearrangement joins TRBV28 to TRBJ2-5; 8 bases are shared with TRBD1. Germline values: CDR1 MDHEN, CDR2 SYDVKM. V dropped 5 bases and J dropped 0; count of bases not matched to a gene: 5. The CDR3 sequence is 15 residues long. CDR3 region: CASSPTGVDQETQYF. In DNA, the CDR3 is TGTGCCAGCAGTCCGACAGGGGTGGACCAAGAGACCCAGTACTTC. Drawing the rest from reference TRBV28 and TRBJ2-5, the complete variable domain is DVKVTQSSRYLVKRTGEKVFLECVQDMDHENMFWYRQDPGLGLRLIYFSYDVKMKEKGDIPEGYSVSREKKERFSLILESASTNQTSMYLCASSPTGVDQETQYFGPGTRLLVL.

This chain uses TRBV7-2 with TRBJ2-5; the D gene is possibly TRBD2 (5 bases). This CDR3 has 15 residues. The V end was cut by 2 bases, the J end by 5 bases, with 15 bases between. Looked up from germline, CDR1 is SGHTA and CDR2 is FQGNSA. CDR3 protein: CASSLTSRLAETQYF. In nucleotides, the CDR3 is TGTGCCAGCAGCTTAACGAGTAGGCTAGCTGAGACCCAGTACTTC.

The chain has TRBV6-2 or TRBV6-3 and TRBJ2-2; 10 bases map to TRBD2. Germline trimming cut 10 bases from V and 6 bases from J; bases unmatched to any gene: 8. Germline CDR1 and CDR2: MNHEY and SVGEGT. The CDR3 runs 14 residues. This CDR3 reads CATRLAGRPGELFF. DNA for the CDR3: TGTGCCACAAGACTAGCGGGTCGGCCCGGGGAGCTGTTTTTT.

V and J are TRBV7-9 and TRBJ1-2; possible D gene TRBD1, 5 bases. The CDR3 has 14 residues. CDR1 is SEHNR, CDR2 FQNEAQ, per germline (reference sequence). Trimming took off 0 bases at V and 6 bases at J, with 11 bases between the two ends. CDR3: CASSLANQGDGYTF. CDR3 nucleotides: TGTGCCAGCAGCTTAGCCAATCAGGGCGATGGCTACACCTTC.

This chain connects TRBV5-1 to TRBJ1-1, with TRBD1 matching 7 bases. The trim removed 4 bases at V and 1 base at J, leaving 10 bases unmatched. The germline V gene encodes CDR1 SGHRS and CDR2 YFSETQ. This CDR3 region has 16 residues. This chain's CDR3 is CASSPSWTGRNTEAFF. The CDR3 bases are TGCGCCAGCAGCCCATCGTGGACAGGACGGAACACTGAAGCTTTCTTT.

V is TRBV30 and J is TRBJ2-4, with D possibly matching TRBD1 (6 bases). V lost 0 bases and J lost 6, with 15 bases in between. The CDR3 extends over 15 amino acids. The germline V gene encodes CDR1 GTSNPN and CDR2 SVGIG (reference sequence). The CDR3 loop is CAWSVRGLGGNIQYF. The DNA for the CDR3 is TGTGCCTGGAGTGTAAGGGGTCTAGGGGGAAACATTCAGTACTTC.

The chain uses TRBV6-6 and TRBJ1-5; a possible D gene is TRBD1 (5 bases). The V gene's germline CDR1 is MNHNY and CDR2 SVGAGI (reference sequence). Deletions cut 5 bases from V and 6 bases from J, with 17 bases between. This CDR3 has 15 amino acids. CDR3 bases: TGTGCCAGCAGTAACCCGGCAGAGGGGCCTCAGCCCCAGCATTTT. This gives the protein CASSNPAEGPQPQHF.

This clonotype was observed a handful of times. This chain connects TRBV6-6 to TRBJ2-3; D might be TRBD2 (5 bases). Germline CDR1 reads MNHNY; CDR2 reads SVGAGI (reference sequence). V dropped 1 base and J dropped 4 bases, with 9 bases sitting between them. CDR3 length: 14 residues. CDR3 loop: CASSYLGVADTQYF. The CDR3 nucleotides are TGTGCCAGCAGTTACTTGGGAGTCGCAGATACGCAGTATTTT.

The CDR3 region is CSAFGADTLTQYF. CDR3 DNA sequence: TGCAGCGCCTTCGGGGCAGATACGTTGACCCAGTACTTC. V gene TRBV29-1 combines with J gene TRBJ2-5; D could derive from TRBD1 or TRBD2 (5 bases each). The CDR3 has 13 amino acids. V was cut by 7 bases and J by 7 bases, with 19 bases left in between. CDR1 is SQVTM, CDR2 ANQGSEA, per germline.

About this clonotype itself: The junction departs from the called germline gene at one end, perhaps through a read error. Here the CDR3 reads CASSLEGGYSNQPQQF. The CDR3 DNA sequence: TGCGCCAGCAGCTTGGAAGGGGGCTACAGCAATCAGCCCCAGCAGTTT. The chain uses TRBV5-1 and TRBJ1-5; 7 bases match TRBD1. The CDR3 totals 16 residues. Germline V lookup: CDR1 SGHRS, CDR2 YFSETQ.

This clonotype was detected once. The rearrangement links TRBV7-2 to TRBJ1-1; tentatively, D is TRBD1 (5 bases). The CDR3 loop spans 14 amino acids. CDR1 SGHTA and CDR2 FQGNSA come from the germline V gene. V was cut by 6 bases and J by 6 bases, with 17 bases left in between. CDR3 sequence reads: CASSSVQGKPEAFF. CDR3 DNA sequence: TGTGCCAGCAGTTCAGTCCAGGGTAAGCCTGAAGCTTTCTTT.

V gene TRBV11-2 combines with J gene TRBJ1-4; no clear D. The germline CDR1 and CDR2 sequences are SGHAT and FQNNGV. V was clipped by 5 bases and J by 4 bases, with 11 bases between them. The CDR3 is 14 amino acids. The CDR3 coding sequence is TGTGCCAGCAGCGGCCGGATATTTAATGAAAAACTGTTTTTT. It translates to CASSGRIFNEKLFF.

This chain links TRBV6-5 with TRBJ1-5; 7 positions agree with TRBD1. V trimming: 6 bases; J trimming: 0 bases; junction bases outside the gene matches: 8. CDR3 length equals 16 residues. Looked up from germline, CDR1 is MNHEY and CDR2 is SVGAGI. The CDR3: CASSPTGTYSNQPQHF. The CDR3 DNA sequence: TGTGCCAGCAGCCCGACAGGGACCTATAGCAATCAGCCCCAGCATTTT.

There are a few counts of this clonotype. In nucleotides, the CDR3 is TGTGCCAGCACGCCGGGGGGAACCACAGATACGCAGTATTTT. It translates to CASTPGGTTDTQYF. V usage is TRBV12-3 or TRBV12-4 and J usage is TRBJ2-3; 7 bases match TRBD2. V lost 7 bases and J lost 2; bases outside the gene matches: 6. The CDR3 is 14 residues long.

In nucleotides, the CDR3 is TGTGCCAGCAGCGCGGGGGGGAACTACAATGAGCAGTTCTTC. Its protein product is CASSAGGNYNEQFF. This chain uses TRBV9 with TRBJ2-1, with 8 nucleotides matching TRBD2. This CDR3 spans 14 amino acids. The V segment lost 3 bases and the J segment 3 bases; nucleotides outside the gene matches: 2. Germline CDR1 reads SGDLS; CDR2 reads YYNGEE.

CDR3 region: CASSPRRASDHEQYF. In DNA form, the CDR3 reads TGTGCCAGCAGCCCCAGGAGGGCTAGCGACCACGAGCAGTACTTC. The chain employs TRBV3-1 and TRBJ2-4; the D gene is possibly TRBD2 (6 bases). The J call is in doubt because the DNA end fits TRBJ2-7 better. Per germline, CDR1 LGHDT and CDR2 YNNKEL (reference sequence). The length of the CDR3 is 15 residues.

This clonotype was picked up a small number of times. V and J are TRBV4-3 and TRBJ2-3; TRBD2 aligns across 8 bases. Looked up from germline, CDR1 is LGHNA and CDR2 is YSLEER. The CDR3 runs 16 residues. Losses at the gene ends were 4 bases for V and 6 bases for J; bases not matched to a gene: 12. CDR3 residues: CASSPLRAGAGDTQYF. CDR3 DNA: TGCGCCAGCAGCCCCCTCCGAGCGGGAGCAGGTGATACGCAGTATTTT.

This clonotype was seen only a few times. The chain joins TRBV10-2 to TRBJ2-7; 10 bases align to TRBD2. The CDR3 runs 15 residues. Trimming cost V 4 bases and J 3 bases; bases outside gene matches: 6. CDR1 is WSHSY and CDR2 is SAAADI in the germline V gene. The CDR3 reads CASSVPSGSIYEQYF. The CDR3 bases are TGCGCCAGCAGTGTCCCTAGCGGGAGTATCTACGAGCAGTACTTC.

This clonotype was seen a handful of times. This chain joins TRBV7-2 and TRBJ2-6; D not certain. The CDR3 runs 15 residues. V lost 0 bases, J lost 2 bases, and 5 bases lay in between. The germline V gene has CDR1 SGHTA and CDR2 FQGNSA. CDR3 coding DNA: TGTGCCAGCAGCTTAGCGCAGGCTGGGGCCAACGTCCTGACTTTC. Amino acids: CASSLAQAGANVLTF.

This clonotype was detected a few times. This chain connects TRBV5-1 to TRBJ2-5, with TRBD1 as a possible D gene (5 bases). CDR3 size: 13 residues. The V gene lost 7 bases and the J gene lost 5 bases, with 15 bases spanning the gap. Germline V gene data show CDR1 as SGHRS and CDR2 as YFSETQ. The CDR3 region is CASSRGSLETQYF. In DNA, the CDR3 is TGCGCCAGCTCTAGGGGATCGTTGGAGACCCAGTACTTC.